One and the same sample provided the 6 T cell receptor beta chains below, sequenced in a study of blood T cells in healthy people across ages. Primers used in a second PCR of about 7 to 12 cycles were a sample-barcoded 5' primer and a J-beta primer mix. Via MiXCR, TCRdb re-called the 5' RACE reads, giving one row per CDR3 protein. The profile shows approximately 780,000 distinct CDR3 sequences, more than 25% of them singletons. The same sample was also studied in work on T cells of mothers and their children.

The sequenced material came from blood. The receptors were gathered from a boy younger than 18 in good health.

This clonotype has just one count. This CDR3 is CASSLYPGQLYEQYF. The CDR3 DNA sequence: TGTGCCAGCAGCCTTTACCCGGGACAGTTGTACGAGCAGTACTTC. The genes are TRBV7-6 and TRBJ2-1; 7 bases match TRBD1. The J call may be in error: the DNA end matches TRBJ2-7 better. CDR1 and CDR2 from the germline V gene are SGHVS and FNYEAQ. The CDR3 runs 15 residues.

The chain is built from TRBV2 and TRBJ1-1; D gene unclear. The V gene's germline CDR1 is SNHLY and CDR2 FYNNEI. V was cut by 6 bases and J by 0 bases, with 11 bases left in between. The CDR3 covers 14 residues. The CDR3 loop reads CASSAISVNTEAFF. Written as DNA, the CDR3 is TGTGCCAGCAGCGCTATTTCGGTGAACACTGAAGCTTTCTTT.

In this sample, this clonotype turned up a few times. This chain connects TRBV14 to TRBJ2-7, with D perhaps TRBD1 (5 bases). The CDR3 is 13 amino acids. Germline V CDR1 and CDR2: SGHDN, FVKESK. The ends were cut back, 0 bases at V and 6 bases at J, with 9 bases in the middle. In DNA, the CDR3 is TGTGCCAGCAGCCAAGATGTAAGGGGCGAGCAGTACTTC. Translated: CASSQDVRGEQYF.

The V call is TRBV20-1, the J call TRBJ2-5, with 7 bases aligning to TRBD2. The last part of the DNA fits TRBJ2-1 better; the J call may be wrong. Looked up from germline, CDR1 is DFQATT and CDR2 is SNEGSKA (reference sequence). This CDR3 contains 14 residues. CDR3 nucleotide sequence: TGCAGTGCTCCCAGGACTAGTATAGACAATGAGCAGTTCTTC. The encoded protein is CSAPRTSIDNEQFF.

CDR3 bases: TGTGCCAGCAGCGTGCCACCGGGACAGGGGTATGAAGCTTTCTTT. This encodes CASSVPPGQGYEAFF. J is TRBJ1-1 and V is TRBV9; the match to TRBD1 covers 10 bases. The J segment lost 7 bases and the V segment lost 2 bases, leaving 8 bases of the junction unmatched. The CDR3 totals 15 residues. CDR1 is SGDLS and CDR2 is YYNGEE in the germline V gene.

Here the CDR3 DNA reads TGTGCCAGCAGCTTAGCCCCCGGGCAGCCCCAGCATTTT. Encoded protein: CASSLAPGQPQHF. V gene TRBV7-9 combines with J gene TRBJ1-5; D is unclear. V was clipped by 0 bases and J by 7 bases, with 7 bases between them. Germline CDR1 SEHNR, CDR2 FQNEAQ (reference sequence). The CDR3 runs to 13 residues.